Described below is a single TCR beta chain sequence and its context. The antigen is unknown. This entry belongs to a study of T cell repertoires in cytomegalovirus infection. TCRdb reanalysed the reads using MiXCR and keeps one entry per CDR3 protein. The sample carries fewer than 1,000,000 distinct CDR3 sequences, 31% recorded once. This CDR3 is 16 amino acids long. V shed 4 bases and J 5 bases; nucleotides not matched to a gene: 7. Germline CDR1 is SGHDN and CDR2 is FVKESK. This material consisted of cultured CD8+ T cells from PBMCs, taken from culture after CMV antigen stimulation. The sequence came from a human donor in good health (CMV status not recorded). Some clones in this sample may be carry-over from other donors' samples. This chain uses TRBV14 with TRBJ2-1; TRBD2 matches at 11 bases. CDR3 coding DNA: TGTGCCAGCAGCCCCCTAGGGACTAGCGGAAACAATGAGCAGTTCTTC. Protein: CASSPLGTSGNNEQFF.